Following are 11 T cell receptor beta chains from one sample sequenced in a study of blood T cell repertoires in COVID-19. Repertoires were generated with immunoSEQ multiplex PCR, while TCRdb's copy carries only in-frame clones and drops some. The sample lists 210,000 or so clones; roughly nine tenths were seen once. The sample taken for sequencing was peripheral blood. The receptor source for this set is a woman aged 50 to 60 with acute or convalescent COVID-19.

This chain uses TRBV5-1 with TRBJ1-1; the D gene is possibly TRBD1 (6 bases). CDR1 and CDR2 from the germline V gene are SGHRS and YFSETQ. V lost 4 bases, J lost 0 bases, and 16 bases lay in between. The CDR3 runs 16 residues. In DNA, the CDR3 is TGCGCCAGCAGCCCCTATCGGACAGCATTGAACACTGAAGCTTTCTTT. Encoded protein: CASSPYRTALNTEAFF.

The gene calls are TRBV5-1 and TRBJ1-1; a weak D match, TRBD1 (6 bases). This CDR3 has 14 residues. Per the germline V gene, CDR1 is SGHRS and CDR2 is YFSETQ. V was cut by 5 bases and J by 1 base, with 12 bases left in between. In DNA, the CDR3 is TGCGCCAGCAGAGCGGGACACGAGAACACTGAAGCTTTCTTT. Its translation is CASRAGHENTEAFF.

CDR3 nucleotides: TGTGCCAGCAGGGGAGGGGGGACTGAAGCTTTCTTT. It is translated as CASRGGGTEAFF. The gene calls are TRBV2 and TRBJ1-1, with D tentatively TRBD1 (6 bases). Germline lookup yields CDR1 SNHLY and CDR2 FYNNEI. V lost 6 bases to trimming and J lost 5 bases, with 10 bases between them. This CDR3 has 12 residues.

The chain uses TRBV19 and TRBJ2-7; D not resolved. CDR1 and CDR2 from the germline V gene are LNHDA and SQIVND (reference sequence). Between the trimmed V and J ends, which lost 8 bases and 4 bases, there was a span of 9 bases. The CDR3 consists of 11 residues. The CDR3 spells CASGDSYEQYF. The CDR3 DNA follows: TGTGCCAGTGGAGACTCGTACGAGCAGTACTTC.

The chain recombines TRBV7-2 with TRBJ1-5; D is perhaps TRBD1 (5 bases). V shed 2 bases and J shed 3 bases, with 11 bases lying between them. Germline CDR1 is SGHTA and CDR2 is FQGNSA. The CDR3 length is 15 residues. The CDR3 reads CASSLQATVNQPQHF. DNA of the CDR3: TGTGCCAGCAGCTTACAAGCGACAGTCAATCAGCCCCAGCATTTT.

This rearrangement joins TRBV19 to TRBJ1-5; D unresolved. Germline lookup yields CDR1 LNHDA and CDR2 SQIVND (reference sequence). V lost 11 bases and J lost 4, with 18 bases in between. The CDR3 spans 14 residues. CDR3 sequence reads: CAAPVGGRNQPQHF. In DNA form, the CDR3 reads TGTGCCGCCCCGGTCGGAGGGCGGAATCAGCCCCAGCATTTT.

V gene TRBV4-3 combines with J gene TRBJ2-1, with 9 nucleotides matching TRBD1. The germline V gene has CDR1 LGHNA and CDR2 YSLEER. There are 16 residues in the CDR3. J lost 3 bases, V lost 0 bases, and 3 bases had no gene match. This chain's CDR3 is CASSQEGQGRYNEQFF. CDR3 bases: TGCGCCAGCAGCCAAGAGGGACAGGGACGCTACAATGAGCAGTTCTTC.

The chain joins TRBV2 to TRBJ1-4; TRBD1 matches at 9 bases. CDR3 length: 13 residues. Germline V gives CDR1 SNHLY, CDR2 FYNNEI. With 9 bases clipped from V and 8 bases from J, the junction kept 7 bases outside the gene matches. The CDR3 here is CASSRDREEKLFF. The CDR3 bases are TGTGCCAGTTCTCGGGACAGGGAAGAAAAACTGTTTTTT.

The chain couples TRBV5-1 to TRBJ1-1; D is unclear. Germline V CDR1 and CDR2: SGHRS, YFSETQ. V lost 3 bases, J lost 9 bases, and 12 bases lay in between. The CDR3 contains 12 residues. The CDR3 loop is CASSSTLGKAFF. CDR3 DNA: TGCGCCAGCAGCTCAACGCTCGGGAAAGCTTTCTTT.

The rearrangement joins TRBV10-3 to TRBJ1-2; the match to TRBD1 covers 12 bases. The germline gives CDR1 ENHRY, CDR2 SYGVKD. Trimming removed 10 bases from V and 8 bases from J; junction bases left unmatched: 14. The CDR3 is made up of 15 amino acids. The CDR3 nucleotides are TGTGCCACCCTTCAGACGGGACAGGGGGCTTTGGGCTACACCTTC. It encodes CATLQTGQGALGYTF.

V is TRBV27 and J is TRBJ2-7, with D possibly being TRBD1 (6 bases). In germline, CDR1 is MNHEY, CDR2 SMNVEV (reference sequence). V was clipped by 5 bases and J by 6 bases, with 11 bases between them. CDR3 length: 12 amino acids. In nucleotides, the CDR3 is TGTGCCAGCAGTCCCCTAGGGGGCGAGCAGTACTTC. Translated: CASSPLGGEQYF.